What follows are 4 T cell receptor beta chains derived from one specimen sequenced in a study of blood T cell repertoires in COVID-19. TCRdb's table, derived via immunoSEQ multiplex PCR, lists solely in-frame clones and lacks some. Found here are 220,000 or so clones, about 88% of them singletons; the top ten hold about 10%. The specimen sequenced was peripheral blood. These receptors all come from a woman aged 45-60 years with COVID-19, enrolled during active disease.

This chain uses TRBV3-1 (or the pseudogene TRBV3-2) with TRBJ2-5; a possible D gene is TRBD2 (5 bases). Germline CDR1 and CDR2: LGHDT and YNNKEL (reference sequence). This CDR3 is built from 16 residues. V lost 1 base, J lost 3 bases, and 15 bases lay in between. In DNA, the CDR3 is TGTGCCAGCAGCCAAGGATGGAGGCAAGCAGAAGAGACCCAGTACTTC. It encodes CASSQGWRQAEETQYF.

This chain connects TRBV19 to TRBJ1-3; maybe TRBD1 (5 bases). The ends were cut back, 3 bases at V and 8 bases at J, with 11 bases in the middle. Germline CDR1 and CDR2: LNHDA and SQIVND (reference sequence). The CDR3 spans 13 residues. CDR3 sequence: CASSISGGDTIYF. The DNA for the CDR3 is TGTGCCAGTAGTATCTCGGGGGGGGACACCATATATTTT. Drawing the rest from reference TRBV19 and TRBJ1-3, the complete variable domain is DGGITQSPKYLFRKEGQNVTLSCEQNLNHDAMYWYRQDPGQGLRLIYYSQIVNDFQKGDIAEGYSVSREKKESFPLTVTSAQKNPTAFYLCASSISGGDTIYFGEGSWLTVV.

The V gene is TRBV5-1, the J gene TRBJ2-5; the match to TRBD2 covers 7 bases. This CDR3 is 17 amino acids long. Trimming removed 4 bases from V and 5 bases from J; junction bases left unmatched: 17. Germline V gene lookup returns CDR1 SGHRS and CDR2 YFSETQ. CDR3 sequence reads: CASSRGSGAMHGETQYF. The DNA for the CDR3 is TGCGCCAGCAGCCGTGGGAGCGGGGCGATGCACGGTGAGACCCAGTACTTC. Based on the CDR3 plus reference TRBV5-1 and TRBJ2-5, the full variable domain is KAGVTQTPRYLIKTRGQQVTLSCSPISGHRSVSWYQQTPGQGLQFLFEYFSETQRNKGNFPGRFSGRQFSNSRSEMNVSTLELGDSALYLCASSRGSGAMHGETQYFGPGTRLLVL.

CDR3 amino acids: CASSLVQSYEQYV. The CDR3 nucleotides are TGTGCCAGCAGCTTAGTACAGTCCTACGAGCAGTACGTC. The chain combines TRBV11-2 with TRBJ2-7; D remains ambiguous. With 1 base removed from V and 1 base from J, the gap between germline ends came to 5 bases. Germline V gives CDR1 SGHAT, CDR2 FQNNGV. This CDR3 comprises 13 residues.